This T cell receptor beta chain appears in the sequencing data of a study of T cells after yellow fever vaccination. Generation of TCR cDNA used 5'RACE template switching (which added a universal primer site and UMIs). In TCRdb, the 5' RACE reads were re-called with MiXCR into one record per CDR3 protein. The table shows about 220,000 distinct CDR3 sequences, with around 3.1% occurring only once. There are a few counts of this clonotype. Its antigen is not known. Notes on the study in general: FACS-sorted repertoires could contain abundant clonotypes contaminating from the bulk population.

This CDR3 region has 22 residues. The J segment lost 0 bases and the V segment lost 5 bases, leaving 24 bases of the junction unmatched. Per germline, CDR1 SGHTA and CDR2 FQGNSA. The chain is built from TRBV7-2 and TRBJ2-5; 10 bases agree with TRBD2. The TCR sequence derives from a young man who received the YFV17D yellow fever vaccine. Sample: CD4+ T cells sorted from PBMCs, taken 10 days after the yellow fever booster vaccination. The CDR3 sequence: CASSLKWPGGLAGAPYQETQYF. CDR3 DNA sequence: TGTGCCAGCAGCCTAAAATGGCCCGGCGGGCTAGCGGGGGCCCCCTACCAAGAGACCCAGTACTTC.